One sample yielded the 2 T cell receptor beta chains listed below, sequenced in a study of blood T cells in healthy people across ages. Through a sample-barcoded 5' primer and a J-beta primer mix, a second PCR was run for roughly 6 to 11 cycles. MiXCR was run by TCRdb on the 5' RACE reads, yielding one entry per CDR3 protein. The sample records over 500,000 distinct CDR3 sequences, over 25% being singletons. The same data also went into a second study, on T cells of mothers and their children.

Sequencing was performed on blood. The receptors here all came from a boy younger than 10 in good health.

The chain recombines TRBV20-1 with TRBJ2-2, with 7 bases lining up with TRBD2. Germline V gene sequence: CDR1 DFQATT, CDR2 SNEGSKA (reference sequence). Unmatched junction bases numbered 2, after V lost 3 bases and J lost 4 bases. The CDR3 length is 13 residues. The CDR3 nucleotides read TGCAGTGCTAGGGGGGGGAGCACCGGGGAGCTGTTTTTT. This codes for CSARGGSTGELFF.

The chain employs TRBV18 and TRBJ2-3; 11 positions agree with TRBD2. CDR3 size: 15 residues. Germline V gives CDR1 KGHSH, CDR2 LQKENI. V lost 6 bases, J lost 3 bases, and 5 bases stayed unmatched. In nucleotides, the CDR3 is TGTGCCAGCTCCGTAGCGGGGGGGCCGACAGATACGCAGTATTTT. Amino acids: CASSVAGGPTDTQYF.